Listed below are T cell receptor beta chains from one sample, sequenced in a study of PD-1 blockade in mismatch repair-deficient tumors. Profiling relied on immunoSEQ multiplex PCR, and the TCRdb table lists in-frame clones only, not all of them. Among fewer than 100,000 clones listed, 81% were seen once. Material: peripheral blood, obtained 12 weeks after starting pembrolizumab. Receptors were obtained from an adult with mismatch repair-deficient cancer. Each CDR3 is given with its conserved first and last residue. The order of the fields is J gene, clone size, V gene, D gene, CDR3 DNA, CDR3 protein. A D gene is named only where the DNA matches it firmly. Rows give clone size only sometimes, using once, few, many, or a class for an expanded clone.

J: TRBJ1-4
size: -
V: TRBV5-1
D: -
DNA: TGCGCCAGCAGCTTGGAGGGGACTAATGAAAAACTGTTTTTT
CDR3: CASSLEGTNEKLFF

J: TRBJ2-2
size: -
V: TRBV11-2
D: TRBD2
DNA: TGTGCCAGCAGCTTAGGCGCGGGAGCGAACACCGGGGAGCTGTTTTTT
CDR3: CASSLGAGANTGELFF

J: TRBJ1-1
size: once
V: TRBV6-5
D: TRBD1
DNA: TGTGCCAGCAGTTATTCGACAGGGGACCCGGGGGCTTTCTTT
CDR3: CASSYSTGDPGAFF

J: TRBJ1-1
size: -
V: TRBV10-3
D: -
DNA: TGTGCCATCAGTGAGTCGGAACTATTGAACACTGAAGCTTTCTTT
CDR3: CAISESELLNTEAFF

J: TRBJ2-3
size: -
V: TRBV6-1
D: -
DNA: TGTGCCAGCAGTGAAAGCACCGGGACGGCCGGCACAGATACGCAGTATTTT
CDR3: CASSESTGTAGTDTQYF

J: TRBJ2-3
size: -
V: TRBV7-2
D: TRBD2
DNA: TGTGCCAGCAGCCACGGGACTAGCATTGGGCCTACGCAGTATTTT
CDR3: CASSHGTSIGPTQYF

J: TRBJ2-1
size: -
V: TRBV9
D: TRBD2
DNA: TGTGCCAGCAGCGTAACGGCTAGCGGGAGGGAAGAGCAGTTCTTC
CDR3: CASSVTASGREEQFF

J: TRBJ2-7
size: -
V: TRBV14
D: TRBD2
DNA: TGTGCCAGCAGCCTTGGCGGTAGCGGGATCTACGAGCAGTACTTC
CDR3: CASSLGGSGIYEQYF

J: TRBJ2-2
size: -
V: TRBV6-6
D: -
DNA: TGTGCCAGCAGAAACCCGGGGGCCGGAACCGGGGAGCTGTTTTTT
CDR3: CASRNPGAGTGELFF

J: TRBJ1-5
size: -
V: TRBV11-3
D: -
DNA: TGTGCCAGCAGCTTACAGGGTAATAACAATCAGCCCCAGCATTTT
CDR3: CASSLQGNNNQPQHF

J: TRBJ2-1
size: -
V: TRBV10-3
D: TRBD2
DNA: TGTGCCATCAGTGAGCCCTGGACTAGCCCCTACAATGAGCAGTTCTTC
CDR3: CAISEPWTSPYNEQFF

J: TRBJ2-1
size: many
V: TRBV11-2
D: TRBD1
DNA: TGTGCCAGCAGCCTGGACAGGGGCGATGAGCAGTTCTTC
CDR3: CASSLDRGDEQFF

J: TRBJ2-5
size: -
V: TRBV9
D: -
DNA: TGTGCCAGCAGCGTAGAAGCAACGTTCGGGGAGACCCAGTACTTC
CDR3: CASSVEATFGETQYF

J: TRBJ1-4
size: -
V: TRBV6-5
D: -
DNA: TGTGCCACCCAAGCCGTGGGGAGGAGGAATGAAAAACTGTTTTTT
CDR3: CATQAVGRRNEKLFF

J: TRBJ1-1
size: -
V: TRBV25-1
D: -
DNA: TGTGCCAGCGGGCCCGGTAGTGTCACTGAAGCTTTCTTT
CDR3: CASGPGSVTEAFF

J: TRBJ2-1
size: once
V: TRBV27
D: -
DNA: TGTGCCAGCAGTTTATATCCGTTCGGGGGCAATGAGCAGTTCTTC
CDR3: CASSLYPFGGNEQFF

J: TRBJ2-7
size: -
V: TRBV18
D: TRBD1
DNA: TGTGCCAGCTCCCAGGAAGGGACAGGAGTCTACGAGCAGTACTTC
CDR3: CASSQEGTGVYEQYF

J: TRBJ1-3
size: -
V: TRBV19
D: TRBD1
DNA: TGTGCCGCGACGAGGACAGGGTCACTCTCTGGAAACACCATATATTTT
CDR3: CAATRTGSLSGNTIYF

J: TRBJ2-1
size: -
V: TRBV30
D: -
DNA: TGTGCCTGGAGTCCTAAGGCGTCAAGACGATACAATGAGCAGTTCTTC
CDR3: CAWSPKASRRYNEQFF

J: TRBJ2-1
size: -
V: TRBV29-1
D: -
DNA: TGCAGCGTGGGGCGGAATGAGCAGTTCTTC
CDR3: CSVGRNEQFF

J: TRBJ1-2
size: -
V: TRBV25-1
D: -
DNA: TGTGCCAGCAGTCCAGGGCCCTCATCCTATGGCTACACCTTC
CDR3: CASSPGPSSYGYTF

J: TRBJ2-2
size: -
V: TRBV11-2
D: TRBD2
DNA: TGTGCCAGCAGCAAAAGACCCCCCCAAGCGGGAGGGCCGCCCGGGGAGCTGTTTTTT
CDR3: CASSKRPPQAGGPPGELFF

J: TRBJ2-3
size: -
V: TRBV9
D: TRBD2
DNA: TGTGCCAGCAGCTCCTCTAGCGGGAGGCGCACAGATACGCAGTATTTT
CDR3: CASSSSSGRRTDTQYF

J: TRBJ2-5
size: once
V: TRBV5-8
D: -
DNA: TGTGCCAGCAGCCGGCGGGGAGCAGGGCACCAAGAGACCCAGTACTTC
CDR3: CASSRRGAGHQETQYF

J: TRBJ1-2
size: once
V: TRBV2
D: -
DNA: TGTGCCAGCAGTGAAGGGGGCCACGGCGGCTACACCTTC
CDR3: CASSEGGHGGYTF

J: TRBJ2-7
size: once
V: TRBV4-3
D: -
DNA: TGCGCCAGCAGCCAAGATCGGAGCTCTTCCTACGAGCAGTACTTC
CDR3: CASSQDRSSSYEQYF

J: TRBJ1-2
size: -
V: TRBV19
D: -
DNA: TGTGCCAGTAGTGCCGGGCCCATCGACTATGGCTACACCTTC
CDR3: CASSAGPIDYGYTF

J: TRBJ2-1
size: -
V: TRBV19
D: -
DNA: TGTGCCAGTAGCCCAAAGGATAGCTCCTACAATGAGCAGTTCTTC
CDR3: CASSPKDSSYNEQFF

J: TRBJ1-2
size: -
V: TRBV19
D: -
DNA: TGTGCCAGTAGTATAGATTCCTGGGACGGCTACACCTTC
CDR3: CASSIDSWDGYTF

J: TRBJ1-4
size: once
V: TRBV7-2
D: -
DNA: TGTGCCAGCACCCCAGGAGCCGAAAATGAAAAACTGTTTTTT
CDR3: CASTPGAENEKLFF

J: TRBJ2-1
size: once
V: TRBV5-1
D: TRBD2
DNA: TGCGCCAGCAGCCCCGGGACTAGCGGCAATGAGCAGTTCTTC
CDR3: CASSPGTSGNEQFF

J: TRBJ2-5
size: -
V: TRBV2
D: -
DNA: TGTGCCAGCAGTGTGAGGCAGCAAGAGACCCAGTACTTC
CDR3: CASSVRQQETQYF

J: TRBJ1-1
size: -
V: TRBV7-2
D: TRBD1
DNA: TGTGCCAGCAGCAAAGGGGACAGCAACACTGAAGCTTTCTTT
CDR3: CASSKGDSNTEAFF

J: TRBJ1-5
size: -
V: TRBV27
D: -
DNA: TGTGCCAGCAGTTCCCGGGTGGATAGCAATCAGCCCCAGCATTTT
CDR3: CASSSRVDSNQPQHF

J: TRBJ1-5
size: -
V: TRBV19
D: TRBD1
DNA: TGTGCCAGTAGTCAGGACAGGATAGGGAATCAGCCCCAGCATTTT
CDR3: CASSQDRIGNQPQHF

J: TRBJ1-5
size: -
V: TRBV5-6
D: -
DNA: TGTGCCAGCAGCTTGAGGAGGGTCGGCCAGCCCCAGCATTTT
CDR3: CASSLRRVGQPQHF

J: TRBJ2-3
size: -
V: TRBV2
D: TRBD2
DNA: TGTGCCAACTCGACTAGCGGGAGTTGGGATACGCAGTATTTT
CDR3: CANSTSGSWDTQYF

J: TRBJ2-1
size: -
V: TRBV10-1
D: -
DNA: TGCGCCAGCAGTGAGTCCCGGGGTGAGCAGTTCTTC
CDR3: CASSESRGEQFF

J: TRBJ2-7
size: -
V: TRBV19
D: TRBD1
DNA: TGTGCCAGTAGTTCACGGACAGGGCCCCCCTACGAGCAGTACTTC
CDR3: CASSSRTGPPYEQYF

J: TRBJ2-3
size: few
V: TRBV4-1
D: TRBD2
DNA: TGCGCCAGCAGCCAACGGACTAGCGGAAACACAGATACGCAGTATTTT
CDR3: CASSQRTSGNTDTQYF

J: TRBJ2-7
size: -
V: TRBV5-6
D: -
DNA: TGTGCCAGCAGCTCCGGGACTGTCACAATCGAGCAGTACTTC
CDR3: CASSSGTVTIEQYF

J: TRBJ2-2
size: few
V: TRBV30
D: -
DNA: TGTGCCTGGAGTGATGGAATCACCGGGGAGCTGTTTTTT
CDR3: CAWSDGITGELFF

J: TRBJ2-7
size: once
V: TRBV19
D: TRBD1
DNA: TGTGCCAGTAGTACGGACAGGATGACCTACGAGCAGTACTTC
CDR3: CASSTDRMTYEQYF

J: TRBJ2-6
size: -
V: TRBV11-2
D: -
DNA: TGTGCCAGCACCAGGAGCTCTGGGGCCAACGTCCTGACTTTC
CDR3: CASTRSSGANVLTF

J: TRBJ1-3
size: few
V: TRBV14
D: -
DNA: TGTGCCAGCAGCCAATCGTCCTCTGGAAACACCATATATTTT
CDR3: CASSQSSSGNTIYF

J: TRBJ2-6
size: -
V: TRBV30
D: -
DNA: TGTGCTTCGAGCTCTGGGGCCAACGTCCTGACTTTC
CDR3: CASSSGANVLTF

J: TRBJ1-4
size: -
V: TRBV6-1
D: -
DNA: TGTGCCAGCAGCGCTACCCGGGACCCTGGTGAAAAACTGTTTTTT
CDR3: CASSATRDPGEKLFF

J: TRBJ1-5
size: once
V: TRBV2
D: -
DNA: TGTGCCAGCAGTGAAAAATCGGGGTGGGGGAATCAGCCCCAGCATTTT
CDR3: CASSEKSGWGNQPQHF

J: TRBJ1-5
size: few
V: TRBV7-9
D: -
DNA: TGTGCCAGCACCCGAGGGAATAGCAATCAGCCCCAGCATTTT
CDR3: CASTRGNSNQPQHF

J: TRBJ2-1
size: -
V: TRBV7-2
D: -
DNA: TGTGCCAGCAGCTCACAGGAGTCCTACAATGAGCAGTTCTTC
CDR3: CASSSQESYNEQFF

J: TRBJ2-7
size: -
V: TRBV27
D: TRBD1
DNA: TGTGCCAGCAGTCGCTCCGGGACAGGGTCCTACGAGCAGTACTTC
CDR3: CASSRSGTGSYEQYF

J: TRBJ2-7
size: -
V: TRBV5-1
D: -
DNA: TGCGCCAGCAGCTTGGGGGGGACTTCGACCTACGAGCAGTACTTC
CDR3: CASSLGGTSTYEQYF

J: TRBJ2-6
size: -
V: TRBV7-8
D: -
DNA: TGTGCCAGCAGCAGATTCACAGGGTACTCTGGGGCCAACGTCCTGACTTTC
CDR3: CASSRFTGYSGANVLTF

J: TRBJ1-5
size: few
V: TRBV2
D: -
DNA: TGTGCCAGCAGTGGAGGGGTTAGCAATCAGCCCCAGCATTTT
CDR3: CASSGGVSNQPQHF

J: TRBJ1-1
size: once
V: TRBV2
D: -
DNA: TGTGCCACCTTAGGGGAGCACACTGAAGCTTTCTTT
CDR3: CATLGEHTEAFF